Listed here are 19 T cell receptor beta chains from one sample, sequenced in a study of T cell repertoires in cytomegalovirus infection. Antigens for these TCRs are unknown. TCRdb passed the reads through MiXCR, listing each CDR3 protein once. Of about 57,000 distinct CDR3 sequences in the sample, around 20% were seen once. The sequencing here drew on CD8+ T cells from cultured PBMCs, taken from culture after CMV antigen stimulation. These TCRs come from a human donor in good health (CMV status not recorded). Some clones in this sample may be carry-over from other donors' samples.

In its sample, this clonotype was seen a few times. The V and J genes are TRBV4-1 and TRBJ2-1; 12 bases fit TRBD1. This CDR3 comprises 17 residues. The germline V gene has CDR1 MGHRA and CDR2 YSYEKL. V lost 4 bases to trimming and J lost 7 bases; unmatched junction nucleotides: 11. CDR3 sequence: CASSPTPGTGGQNEQFF. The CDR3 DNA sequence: TGCGCCAGCAGCCCCACTCCCGGGACAGGGGGCCAGAATGAGCAGTTCTTC.

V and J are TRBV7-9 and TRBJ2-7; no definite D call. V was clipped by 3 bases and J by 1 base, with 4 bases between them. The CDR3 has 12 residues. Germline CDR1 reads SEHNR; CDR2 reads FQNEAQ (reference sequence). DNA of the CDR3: TGTGCCAGCAGCTTCGGTTCCTACGAGCAGTACTTC. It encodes CASSFGSYEQYF.

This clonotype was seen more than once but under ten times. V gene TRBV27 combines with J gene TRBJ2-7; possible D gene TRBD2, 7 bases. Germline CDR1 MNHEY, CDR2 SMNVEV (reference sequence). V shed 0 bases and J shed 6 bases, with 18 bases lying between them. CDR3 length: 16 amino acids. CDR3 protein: CASSLSGGASSREQYF. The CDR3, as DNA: TGTGCCAGCAGTTTATCAGGGGGGGCCTCGTCCCGCGAGCAGTACTTC.

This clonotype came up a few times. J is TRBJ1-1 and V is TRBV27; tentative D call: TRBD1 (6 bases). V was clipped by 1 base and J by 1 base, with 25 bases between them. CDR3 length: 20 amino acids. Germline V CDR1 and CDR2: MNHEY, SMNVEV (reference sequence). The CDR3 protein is CASSLLRGEASGGGNTEAFF. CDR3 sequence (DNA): TGTGCCAGCAGTTTATTGCGCGGGGAGGCATCGGGAGGGGGGAACACTGAAGCTTTCTTT.

As DNA, the CDR3 is TGTGCCAGCAGCTGGACGACCGTATACGAGCAGTACTTC. Translated: CASSWTTVYEQYF. The rearrangement links TRBV7-9 to TRBJ2-7; D remains unclear. In germline, CDR1 is SEHNR, CDR2 FQNEAQ (reference sequence). CDR3 length: 13 amino acids. The V end lost 4 bases, the J end lost 4 bases, and 11 bases lay between the germline ends.

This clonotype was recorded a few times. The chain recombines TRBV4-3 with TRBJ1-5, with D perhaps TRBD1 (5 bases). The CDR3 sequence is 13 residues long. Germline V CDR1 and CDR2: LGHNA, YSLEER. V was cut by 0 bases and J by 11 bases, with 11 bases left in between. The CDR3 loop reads CASSQDRAGAQHF. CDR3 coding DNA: TGCGCCAGCAGCCAAGACAGGGCGGGAGCCCAGCATTTT.

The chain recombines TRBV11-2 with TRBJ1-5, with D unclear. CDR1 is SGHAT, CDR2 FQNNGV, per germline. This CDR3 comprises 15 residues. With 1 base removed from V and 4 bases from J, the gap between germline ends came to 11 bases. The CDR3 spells CASSLGAGGNQPQHF. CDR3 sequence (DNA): TGTGCCAGCAGCTTAGGGGCAGGTGGGAATCAGCCCCAGCATTTT.

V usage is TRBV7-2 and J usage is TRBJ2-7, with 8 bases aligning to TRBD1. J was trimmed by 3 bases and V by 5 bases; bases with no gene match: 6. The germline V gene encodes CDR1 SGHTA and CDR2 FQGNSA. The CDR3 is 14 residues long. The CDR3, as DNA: TGTGCCAGCAGCCCCCGGACAGGGTTCTACGAGCAGTACTTC. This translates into CASSPRTGFYEQYF. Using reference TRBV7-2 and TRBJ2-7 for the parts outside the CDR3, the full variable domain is GAGVSQSPSNKVTEKGKDVELRCDPISGHTALYWYRQSLGQGLEFLIYFQGNSAPDKSGLPSDRFSAERTGGSVSTLTIQRTQQEDSAVYLCASSPRTGFYEQYFGPGTRLTVT.

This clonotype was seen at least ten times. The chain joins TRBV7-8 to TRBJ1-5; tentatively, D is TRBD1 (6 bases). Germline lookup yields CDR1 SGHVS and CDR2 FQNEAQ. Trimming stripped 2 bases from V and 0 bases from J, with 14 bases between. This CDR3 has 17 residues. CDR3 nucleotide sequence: TGTGCCAGCAGCTTAACGGGGACACCTTATAGCAATCAGCCCCAGCATTTT. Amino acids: CASSLTGTPYSNQPQHF.

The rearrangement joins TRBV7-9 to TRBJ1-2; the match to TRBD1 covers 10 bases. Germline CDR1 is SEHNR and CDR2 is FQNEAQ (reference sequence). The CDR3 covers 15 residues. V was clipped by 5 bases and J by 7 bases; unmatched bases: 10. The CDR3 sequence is CASSPGQGLFFGYTF. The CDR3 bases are TGTGCCAGCAGCCCGGGACAGGGGTTGTTTTTTGGCTACACCTTC.

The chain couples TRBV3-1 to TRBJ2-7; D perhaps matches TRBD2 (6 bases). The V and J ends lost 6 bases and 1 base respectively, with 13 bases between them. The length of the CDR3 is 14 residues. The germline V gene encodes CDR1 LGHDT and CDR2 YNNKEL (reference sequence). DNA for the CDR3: TGTGCCAGCAGTCCGGGACTGCAATCCTACGAGCAGTACTTC. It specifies CASSPGLQSYEQYF.

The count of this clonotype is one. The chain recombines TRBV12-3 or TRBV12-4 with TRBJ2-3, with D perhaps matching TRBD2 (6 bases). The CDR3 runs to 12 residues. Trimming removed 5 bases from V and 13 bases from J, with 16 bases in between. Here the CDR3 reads CASSQPGLHEYF. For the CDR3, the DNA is TGTGCCAGCAGTCAACCGGGACTGCATGAGTATTTT.

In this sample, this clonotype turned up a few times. The CDR3 spells CASSLLTRVDEQFF. DNA of the CDR3: TGTGCCAGCAGCCTACTCACGCGGGTCGATGAGCAGTTCTTC. This chain joins TRBV7-2 and TRBJ2-1; the D gene is possibly TRBD2 (5 bases). With 5 bases removed from V and 8 bases from J, the gap between germline ends came to 16 bases. Germline V lookup: CDR1 SGHTA, CDR2 FQGNSA. This CDR3 has 14 residues.

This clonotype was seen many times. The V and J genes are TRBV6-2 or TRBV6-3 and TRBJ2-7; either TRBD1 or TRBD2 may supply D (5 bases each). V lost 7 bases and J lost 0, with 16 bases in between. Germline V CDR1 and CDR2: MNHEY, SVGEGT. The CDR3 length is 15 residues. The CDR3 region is CASMGVDTRSYEQYF. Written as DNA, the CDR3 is TGTGCCAGCATGGGGGTTGACACCCGCTCCTACGAGCAGTACTTC.

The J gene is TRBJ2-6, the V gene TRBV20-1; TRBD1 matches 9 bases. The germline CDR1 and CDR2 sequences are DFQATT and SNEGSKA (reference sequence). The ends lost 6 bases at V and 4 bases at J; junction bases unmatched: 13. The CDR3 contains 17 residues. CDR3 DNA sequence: TGCAGTGCCCACCCTGACAGGGGGATGTCGGGGGCCAACGTCCTGACTTTC. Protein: CSAHPDRGMSGANVLTF.

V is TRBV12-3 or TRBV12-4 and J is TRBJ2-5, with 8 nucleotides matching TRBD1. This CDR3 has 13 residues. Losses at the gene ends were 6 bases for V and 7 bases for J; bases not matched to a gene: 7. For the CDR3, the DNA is TGTGCCAGCAGCATGACAGGGGTCGGGACCCAGTACTTC. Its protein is CASSMTGVGTQYF.

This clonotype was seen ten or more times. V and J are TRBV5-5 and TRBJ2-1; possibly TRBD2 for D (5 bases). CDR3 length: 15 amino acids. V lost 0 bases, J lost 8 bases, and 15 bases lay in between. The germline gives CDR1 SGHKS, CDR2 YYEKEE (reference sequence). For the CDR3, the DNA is TGTGCCAGCAGCTTGGACGGGCGGGCGGTCTATGAGCAGTTCTTC. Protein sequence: CASSLDGRAVYEQFF.

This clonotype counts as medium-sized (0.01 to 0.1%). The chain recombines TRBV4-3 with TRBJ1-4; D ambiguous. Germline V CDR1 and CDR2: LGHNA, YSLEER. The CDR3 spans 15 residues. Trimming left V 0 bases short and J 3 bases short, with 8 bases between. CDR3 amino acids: CASSQDWSSNEKLFF. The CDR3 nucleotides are TGCGCCAGCAGCCAAGATTGGAGTTCTAATGAAAAACTGTTTTTT.

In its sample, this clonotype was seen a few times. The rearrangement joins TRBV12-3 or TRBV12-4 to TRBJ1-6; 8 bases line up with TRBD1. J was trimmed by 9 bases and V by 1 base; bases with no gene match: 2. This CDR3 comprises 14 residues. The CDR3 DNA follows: TGTGCCAGCAGTTTAGGACAGGGGCGTTCACCCCTCCACTTT. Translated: CASSLGQGRSPLHF.